These 11 T cell receptor beta chains were sequenced from one sample in a study of tissue T cells after allogeneic stem cell transplantation. TCRdb's table, derived via immunoSEQ multiplex PCR, lists solely in-frame clones and lacks some. The sample lists under 25,000 clones, 55% to 75% occurring once. Sequenced input: spleen. These receptors all stem from a female BALB/c mouse in good health. Strain MHC haplotype: H2-d.

About this clone itself: Mouse gene names apply. The read finishes 1 residue shy of the CDR3 end, and the germline J gene is used to complete it. The chain recombines TRBV14 with TRBJ2-1, with unresolved D. V lost 1 base to trimming and J lost 0 bases, with 5 bases between them. The CDR3 runs 14 residues. The germline V gene encodes CDR1 SGHDT and CDR2 FRDEAV. CDR3 sequence reads: CASSFGYNYAEQFF. Incomplete CDR3 DNA: TGTGCCAGCAGTTTCGGGTATAACTATGCTGAGCAGTTC.

With respect to this clone: Mouse gene names and germline throughout. The read terminates 1 residue ahead of where the CDR3 ends, so the germline J gene completes it. Other DNA sequences in the same sample also yield this CDR3. The chain joins TRBV14 to TRBJ2-4; D call uncertain. Germline lookup yields CDR1 SGHDT and CDR2 FRDEAV. V shed 2 bases and J shed 0 bases, with 4 bases lying between them. The CDR3 sequence is 13 residues long. CDR3 protein: CASSFSSQNTLYF. The sequenced CDR3 bases are TGTGCCAGCAGTTTTTCGAGTCAAAACACCTTGTAC.

Concerning this clone: Gene names refer to mouse genes. The read halts 1 residue ahead of the CDR3 end, with the missing end drawn from the germline J gene. The chain links TRBV1 to TRBJ1-1; 9 nucleotides agree with TRBD1. The ends lost 2 bases at V and 0 bases at J; junction bases unmatched: 4. CDR1 and CDR2 (germline): NSQYPW, LRSPGD (reference sequence). This CDR3 has 16 amino acids. Partial CDR3 DNA: TGCACCTGCAGTGCAACCGACAGGGGGTCAAACACAGAAGTCTTC. This sequence encodes CTCSATDRGSNTEVF. Given in full, the CDR3 is CTCSATDRGSNTEVFF.

On this clone: The genes and germline here are from mouse. The CDR3 end is not reached by the read, which stops 1 residue before it; the germline J gene fills it in. The chain carries TRBV5 and TRBJ1-3; TRBD1 aligns across 8 bases. The germline CDR1 and CDR2 sequences are LGHNA and YNLKQL (reference sequence). The CDR3 contains 18 residues. Trimming at V came to 2 bases and at J to 3 bases, leaving 12 bases not matched to a gene. CDR3 DNA, as far as it was read: TGTGCCAGCAGCCAAACCCCCCGAGACAGGGGATTTGGAAATACGCTCTAT. Its protein product is CASSQTPRDRGFGNTLY. The CDR3, in full, reads CASSQTPRDRGFGNTLYF.

Of note for this clone: Germline and genes: mouse. The read comes to an end 1 residue before the CDR3 does, leaving the germline J gene to fill in the end. This chain connects TRBV15 to TRBJ1-5; D remains ambiguous. CDR1 SGHND and CDR2 FRSKSL come from the germline V gene. The V end was cut by 5 bases, the J end by 0 bases, with 14 bases between. CDR3 length equals 16 residues. The sequenced CDR3 bases are TGTGCCAGCAGTCTACCCTCGACAAATAACAACCAGGCTCCGCTT. Translating it yields CASSLPSTNNNQAPL. Given in full, the CDR3 is CASSLPSTNNNQAPLF.

In regard to this clone: Each gene name is a mouse one. Sequencing ends 1 residue short of the CDR3 end; the germline J gene provides the rest. V and J are TRBV12-2 and TRBJ2-1, with a tentative D call TRBD2 (7 bases). The V gene's germline CDR1 is SGHLS and CDR2 HYDKME. V was cut by 0 bases and J by 3 bases, with 11 bases left in between. The CDR3 is made up of 15 amino acids. The covered CDR3 bases are TGTGCCAGCTCTCTCGAGGGGGGGAGCTATGCTGAGCAGTTC. Translating gives CASSLEGGSYAEQF. The whole CDR3 region reads CASSLEGGSYAEQFF.

Concerning this clone: Genes here carry mouse names. The missing CDR3 end, 1 residue past where the read stops, is filled in from the germline J gene. The chain is built from TRBV13-2 and TRBJ1-3; 8 nucleotides match TRBD1. Germline V gene lookup returns CDR1 NNHNN and CDR2 SYGAGS (reference sequence). This CDR3 spans 14 amino acids. V trimming: 5 bases; J trimming: 0 bases; junction bases outside the gene matches: 1. The DNA read from the CDR3 is TGTGCCAGCGGAACAGGGGGTTCTGGAAATACGCTCTAT. Translation gives CASGTGGSGNTLY. The whole CDR3 region reads CASGTGGSGNTLYF.

As concerns this clone: Gene names and germline match the mouse. The read ends 1 residue shy of where the CDR3 ends; the end is completed using the germline J gene. The rearrangement uses TRBV13-1 and TRBJ1-2; D is unresolved. This CDR3 has 12 residues. V dropped 1 base and J dropped 2 bases, with 3 bases sitting between them. Germline V lookup: CDR1 NSHNY, CDR2 SYGAGN. CDR3 sequence: CASSDNNSDYTF. The sequenced CDR3 bases are TGTGCCAGCAGTGATAACAACTCCGACTACACC.

A note on this clone: Each gene name is a mouse one. With the read ending 1 residue before the CDR3 end, the germline J gene is used to fill in that end. V is TRBV5 and J is TRBJ1-6; D is uncertain. TRBJ1-6 is reported as an ORF; its role is uncertain. In germline, CDR1 is LGHNA, CDR2 YNLKQL (reference sequence). V dropped 0 bases and J dropped 6 bases, with 3 bases sitting between them. The CDR3 is 13 amino acids. The covered CDR3 bases are TGTGCCAGCAGCCAAGAAAGTAATTCGCCCCTCTAC. Amino acids: CASSQESNSPLY. The CDR3 in full is CASSQESNSPLYF.

This clone was seen only a few times. The gene symbols are mouse symbols. The CDR3 end falls 1 residue outside the read, so it is completed with the germline J gene. V and J are TRBV1 and TRBJ2-1, with D perhaps given as TRBD1 or TRBD2 (5 bases each). CDR1 is NSQYPW and CDR2 is LRSPGD in the germline V gene (reference sequence). The V end lost 2 bases, the J end lost 5 bases, and 10 bases lay between the germline ends. This CDR3 region has 14 residues. CDR3 DNA, as far as it was read: TGCACCTGCAGTGCACGGGGGTCGGATGCTGAGCAGTTC. It codes for CTCSARGSDAEQF. The whole CDR3 protein is CTCSARGSDAEQFF.

This clone was detected only once. The germline and genes are mouse ones. The read comes to an end 1 residue before the CDR3 does, leaving the germline J gene to fill in the end. The chain employs TRBV31 and TRBJ1-1; unclear D gene. The CDR3 is 13 residues long. CDR1 and CDR2 from the germline V gene are GKSSPN and SITVG. With 0 bases removed from V and 0 bases from J, the gap between germline ends came to 5 bases. The CDR3 loop is CAWSLRANTEVFF. The DNA read from the CDR3 is TGTGCCTGGAGTCTAAGGGCAAACACAGAAGTCTTC.